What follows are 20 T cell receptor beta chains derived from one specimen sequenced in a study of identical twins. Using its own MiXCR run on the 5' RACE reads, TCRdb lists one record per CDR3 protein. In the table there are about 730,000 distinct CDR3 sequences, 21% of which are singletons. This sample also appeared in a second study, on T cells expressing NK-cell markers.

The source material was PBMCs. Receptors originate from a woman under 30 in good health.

DNA of the CDR3: TGTGCCAGCTCACCCCCGGGGGCCTCCTACAATGAGCAGTTCTTC. Protein product: CASSPPGASYNEQFF. The J gene is TRBJ2-1, the V gene TRBV18; D tentatively fits TRBD1 or TRBD2 (6 bases each). The germline V gene encodes CDR1 KGHSH and CDR2 LQKENI. The CDR3 is made up of 15 amino acids. The V and J ends lost 3 bases and 0 bases respectively, with 9 bases between them.

As DNA, the CDR3 is TGTGCCATCAGTGACTCACAGGGGCCCTACACCTTC. Translated: CAISDSQGPYTF. The V gene is TRBV10-3, the J gene TRBJ1-2, with 7 bases matching TRBD1. V lost 3 bases and J lost 10; bases outside the gene matches: 5. Germline values: CDR1 ENHRY, CDR2 SYGVKD. The CDR3 is 12 residues long.

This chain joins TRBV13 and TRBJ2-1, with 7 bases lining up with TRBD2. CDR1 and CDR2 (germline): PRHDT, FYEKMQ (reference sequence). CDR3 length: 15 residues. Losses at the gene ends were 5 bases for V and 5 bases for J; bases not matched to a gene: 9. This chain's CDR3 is CASSPPAGVNNEQFF. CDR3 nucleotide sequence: TGTGCCAGCAGCCCCCCCGCGGGGGTAAACAATGAGCAGTTCTTC.

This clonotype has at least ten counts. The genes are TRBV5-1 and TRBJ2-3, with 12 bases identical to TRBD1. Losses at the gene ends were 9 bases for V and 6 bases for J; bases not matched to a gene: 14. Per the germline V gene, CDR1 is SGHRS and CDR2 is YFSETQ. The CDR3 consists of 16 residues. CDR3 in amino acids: CATSAPGQGAGDTQYF. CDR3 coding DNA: TGCGCCACCTCGGCGCCGGGACAGGGGGCCGGGGATACGCAGTATTTT.

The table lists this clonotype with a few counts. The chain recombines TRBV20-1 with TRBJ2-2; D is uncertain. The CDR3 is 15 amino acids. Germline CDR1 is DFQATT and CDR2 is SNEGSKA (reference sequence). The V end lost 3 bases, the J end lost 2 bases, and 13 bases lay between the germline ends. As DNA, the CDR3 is TGCAGTGCTAGGAGTTTGTTAGGCAACACCGGGGAGCTGTTTTTT. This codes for CSARSLLGNTGELFF.

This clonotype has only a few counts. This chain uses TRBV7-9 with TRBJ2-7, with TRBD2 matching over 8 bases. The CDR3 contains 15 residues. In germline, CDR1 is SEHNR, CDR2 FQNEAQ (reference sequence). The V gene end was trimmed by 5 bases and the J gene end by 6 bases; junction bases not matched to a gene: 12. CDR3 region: CASSPGTSVNGEQYF. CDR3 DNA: TGTGCCAGCAGCCCCGGGACTAGTGTCAATGGCGAGCAGTACTTC.

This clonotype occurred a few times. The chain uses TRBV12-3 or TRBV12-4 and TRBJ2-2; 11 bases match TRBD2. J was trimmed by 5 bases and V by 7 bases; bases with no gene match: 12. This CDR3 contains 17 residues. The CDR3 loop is CASIGGLAVRRTGELFF. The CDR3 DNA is TGTGCCAGCATCGGGGGACTAGCGGTCCGACGGACCGGGGAGCTGTTTTTT.

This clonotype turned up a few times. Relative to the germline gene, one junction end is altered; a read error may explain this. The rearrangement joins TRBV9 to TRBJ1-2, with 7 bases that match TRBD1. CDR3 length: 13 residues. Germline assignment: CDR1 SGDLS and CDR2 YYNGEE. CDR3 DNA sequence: TGTGCCAGCAGCGACCAGGGGAGCGGACAGGCAATCTTC. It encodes CASSDQGSGQAIF.

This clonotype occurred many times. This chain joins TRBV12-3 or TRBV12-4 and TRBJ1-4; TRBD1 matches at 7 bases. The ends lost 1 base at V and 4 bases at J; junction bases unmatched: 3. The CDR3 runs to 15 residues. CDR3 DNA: TGTGCCAGCAGTTTAGGGACAGGAGTTAATGAAAAACTGTTTTTT. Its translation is CASSLGTGVNEKLFF.

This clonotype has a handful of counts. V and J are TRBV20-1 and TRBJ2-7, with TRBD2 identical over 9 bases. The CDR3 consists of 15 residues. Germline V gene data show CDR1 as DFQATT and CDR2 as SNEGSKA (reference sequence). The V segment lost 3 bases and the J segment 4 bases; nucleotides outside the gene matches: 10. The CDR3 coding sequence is TGCAGTGCTAGTTTTCCCGGGACTAGCACATACGAGCAGTACTTC. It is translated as CSASFPGTSTYEQYF.

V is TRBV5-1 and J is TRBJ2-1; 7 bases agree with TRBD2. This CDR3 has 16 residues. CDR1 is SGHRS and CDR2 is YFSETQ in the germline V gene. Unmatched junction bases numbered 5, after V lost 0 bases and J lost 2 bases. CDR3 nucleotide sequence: TGCGCCAGCAGCTTGGTGACAGCGGGGCCCTACAATGAGCAGTTCTTC. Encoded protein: CASSLVTAGPYNEQFF.

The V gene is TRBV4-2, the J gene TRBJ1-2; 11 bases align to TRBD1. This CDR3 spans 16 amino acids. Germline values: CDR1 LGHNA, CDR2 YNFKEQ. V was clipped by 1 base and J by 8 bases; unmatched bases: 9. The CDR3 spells CASSQVGDRGYEGYTF. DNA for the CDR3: TGTGCCAGCAGCCAAGTAGGGGACAGGGGGTACGAGGGCTACACCTTC.

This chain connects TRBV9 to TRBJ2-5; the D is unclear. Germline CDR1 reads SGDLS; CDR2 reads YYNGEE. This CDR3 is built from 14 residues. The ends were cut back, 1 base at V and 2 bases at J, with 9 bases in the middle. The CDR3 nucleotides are TGTGCCAGCAGCGTATCACCTTTTCAAGAGACCCAGTACTTC. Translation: CASSVSPFQETQYF.

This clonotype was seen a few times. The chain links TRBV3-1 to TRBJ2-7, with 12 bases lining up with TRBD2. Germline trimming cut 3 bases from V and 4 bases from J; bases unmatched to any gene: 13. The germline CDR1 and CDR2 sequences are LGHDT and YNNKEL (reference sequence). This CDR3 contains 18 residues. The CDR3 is CASSQDLGLAGRIYEQYF. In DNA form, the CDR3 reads TGTGCCAGCAGCCAGGACCTGGGACTAGCGGGCCGGATATACGAGCAGTACTTC.

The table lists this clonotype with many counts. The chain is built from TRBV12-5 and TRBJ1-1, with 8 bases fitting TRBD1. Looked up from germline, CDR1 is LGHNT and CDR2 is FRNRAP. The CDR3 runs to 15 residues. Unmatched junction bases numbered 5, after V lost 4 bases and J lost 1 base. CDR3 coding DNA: TGTGCTAGTGGTTCGTGGACAGGGACGAACACTGAAGCTTTCTTT. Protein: CASGSWTGTNTEAFF.

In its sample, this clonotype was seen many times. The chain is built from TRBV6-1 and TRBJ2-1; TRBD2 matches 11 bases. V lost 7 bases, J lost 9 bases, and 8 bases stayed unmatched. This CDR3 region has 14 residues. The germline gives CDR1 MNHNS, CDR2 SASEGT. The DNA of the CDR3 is TGTGCCAGCATCGCGACTAGCGGGGTTAGTGAGCAGTTCTTC. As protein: CASIATSGVSEQFF.

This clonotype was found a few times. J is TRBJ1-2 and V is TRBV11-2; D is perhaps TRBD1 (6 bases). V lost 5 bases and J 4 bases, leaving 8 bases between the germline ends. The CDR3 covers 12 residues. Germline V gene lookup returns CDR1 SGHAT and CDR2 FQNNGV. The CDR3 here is CASSQDSYGYTF. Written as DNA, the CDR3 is TGTGCCAGCAGCCAGGACAGCTATGGCTACACCTTC.

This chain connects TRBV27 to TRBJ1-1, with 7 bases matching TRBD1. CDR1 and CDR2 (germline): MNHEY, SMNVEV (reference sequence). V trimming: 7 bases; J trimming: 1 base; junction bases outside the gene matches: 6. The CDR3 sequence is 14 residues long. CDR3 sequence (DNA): TGTGCCAGCACCAAACAGGGGAAGAACACTGAAGCTTTCTTT. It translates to CASTKQGKNTEAFF.

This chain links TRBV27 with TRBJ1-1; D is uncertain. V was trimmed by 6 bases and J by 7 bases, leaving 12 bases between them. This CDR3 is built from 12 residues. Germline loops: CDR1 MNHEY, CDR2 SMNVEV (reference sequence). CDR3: CASRQKRGEAFF. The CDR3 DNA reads TGTGCCAGCAGACAAAAGAGAGGTGAAGCTTTCTTT.

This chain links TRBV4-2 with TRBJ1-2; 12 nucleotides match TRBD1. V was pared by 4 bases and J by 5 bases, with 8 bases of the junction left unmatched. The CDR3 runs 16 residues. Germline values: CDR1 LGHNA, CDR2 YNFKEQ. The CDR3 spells CASSLRMGQGAYGYTF. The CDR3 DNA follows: TGTGCCAGCAGCCTCAGAATGGGACAGGGGGCTTATGGCTACACCTTC.